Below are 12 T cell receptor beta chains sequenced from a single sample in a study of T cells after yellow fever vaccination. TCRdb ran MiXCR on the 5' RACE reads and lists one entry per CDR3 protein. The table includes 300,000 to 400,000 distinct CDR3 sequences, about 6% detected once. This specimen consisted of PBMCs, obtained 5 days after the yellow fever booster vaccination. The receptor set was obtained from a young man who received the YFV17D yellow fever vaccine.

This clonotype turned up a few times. This chain's CDR3 is CASSIGQGGPYEQYF. Here the CDR3 DNA reads TGCGCCAGCAGCATAGGACAGGGCGGACCCTACGAGCAGTACTTC. V gene TRBV5-1 combines with J gene TRBJ2-7; 8 bases line up with TRBD1. CDR3 length: 15 amino acids. The junction had 8 bases not matched to a gene; V was cut back by 4 bases and J by 2 bases. Germline V CDR1 and CDR2: SGHRS, YFSETQ.

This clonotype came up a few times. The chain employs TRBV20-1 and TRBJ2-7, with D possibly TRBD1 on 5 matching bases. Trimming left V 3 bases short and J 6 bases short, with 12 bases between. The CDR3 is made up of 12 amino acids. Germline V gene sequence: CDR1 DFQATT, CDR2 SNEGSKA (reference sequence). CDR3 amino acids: CSASFDRGEQYF. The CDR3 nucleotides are TGCAGTGCTAGCTTTGACAGAGGCGAGCAGTACTTC.

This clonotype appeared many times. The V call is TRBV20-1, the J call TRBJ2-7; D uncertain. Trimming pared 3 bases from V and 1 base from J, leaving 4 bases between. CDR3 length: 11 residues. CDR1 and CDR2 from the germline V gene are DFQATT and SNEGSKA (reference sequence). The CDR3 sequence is CSARRSYEQYF. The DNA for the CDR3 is TGCAGTGCTAGGAGGTCCTACGAGCAGTACTTC.

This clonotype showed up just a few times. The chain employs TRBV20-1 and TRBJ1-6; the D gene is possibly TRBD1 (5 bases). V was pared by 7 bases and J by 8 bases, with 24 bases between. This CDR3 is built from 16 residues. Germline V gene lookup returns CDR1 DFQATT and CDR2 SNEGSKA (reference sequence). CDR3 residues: CSVSGRDGVLDSPLHF. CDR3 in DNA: TGCAGTGTCAGTGGAAGGGACGGAGTTTTGGATTCACCCCTCCACTTT.

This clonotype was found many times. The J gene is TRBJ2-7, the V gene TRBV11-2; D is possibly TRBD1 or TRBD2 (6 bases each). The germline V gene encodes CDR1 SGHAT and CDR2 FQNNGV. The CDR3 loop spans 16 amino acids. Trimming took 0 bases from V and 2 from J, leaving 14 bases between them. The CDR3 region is CASSLEGGGLAYEQYF. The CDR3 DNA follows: TGTGCCAGCAGCTTAGAAGGGGGAGGATTGGCCTACGAGCAGTACTTC.

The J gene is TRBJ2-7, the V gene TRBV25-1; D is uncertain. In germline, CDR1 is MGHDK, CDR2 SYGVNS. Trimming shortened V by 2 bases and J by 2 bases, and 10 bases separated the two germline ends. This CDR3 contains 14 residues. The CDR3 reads CASSETNATYEQYF. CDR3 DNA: TGTGCCAGCAGTGAAACGAATGCCACCTACGAGCAGTACTTC.

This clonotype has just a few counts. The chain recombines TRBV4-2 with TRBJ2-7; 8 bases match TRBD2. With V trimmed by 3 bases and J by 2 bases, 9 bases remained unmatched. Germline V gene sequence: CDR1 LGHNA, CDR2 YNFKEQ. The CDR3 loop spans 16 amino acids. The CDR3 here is CASSQVASGRPYEQYF. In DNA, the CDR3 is TGTGCCAGCAGCCAGGTCGCTAGCGGGCGCCCCTACGAGCAGTACTTC.

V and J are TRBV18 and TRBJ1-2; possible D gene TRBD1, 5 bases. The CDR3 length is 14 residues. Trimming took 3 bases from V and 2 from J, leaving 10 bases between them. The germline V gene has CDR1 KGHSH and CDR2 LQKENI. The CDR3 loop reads CASSPKGVNYGYTF. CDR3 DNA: TGTGCCAGCTCACCGAAAGGGGTGAACTATGGCTACACCTTC.

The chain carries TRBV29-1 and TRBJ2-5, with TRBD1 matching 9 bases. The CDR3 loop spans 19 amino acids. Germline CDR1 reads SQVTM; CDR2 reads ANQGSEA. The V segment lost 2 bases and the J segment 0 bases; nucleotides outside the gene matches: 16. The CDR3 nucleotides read TGCAGCGTTGAATCCCCATCGCCTAAGGGGACAGGGTACCAAGAGACCCAGTACTTC. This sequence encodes CSVESPSPKGTGYQETQYF.

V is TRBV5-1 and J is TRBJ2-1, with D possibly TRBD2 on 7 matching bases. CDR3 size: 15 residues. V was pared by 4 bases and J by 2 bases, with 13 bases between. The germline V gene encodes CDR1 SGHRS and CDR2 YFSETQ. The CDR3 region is CASSLGGAPYNEQFF. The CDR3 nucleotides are TGCGCCAGCAGCCTTGGGGGGGCCCCCTACAATGAGCAGTTCTTC. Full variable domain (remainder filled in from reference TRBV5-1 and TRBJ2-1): KAGVTQTPRYLIKTRGQQVTLSCSPISGHRSVSWYQQTPGQGLQFLFEYFSETQRNKGNFPGRFSGRQFSNSRSEMNVSTLELGDSALYLCASSLGGAPYNEQFFGPGTRLTVL.

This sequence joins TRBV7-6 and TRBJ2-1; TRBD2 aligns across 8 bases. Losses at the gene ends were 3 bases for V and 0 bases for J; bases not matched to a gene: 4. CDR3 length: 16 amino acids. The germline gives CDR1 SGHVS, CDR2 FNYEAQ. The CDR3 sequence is CASSFDSGSSYNEQFF. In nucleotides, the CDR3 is TGTGCCAGCAGCTTTGACAGCGGGAGCTCCTACAATGAGCAGTTCTTC.

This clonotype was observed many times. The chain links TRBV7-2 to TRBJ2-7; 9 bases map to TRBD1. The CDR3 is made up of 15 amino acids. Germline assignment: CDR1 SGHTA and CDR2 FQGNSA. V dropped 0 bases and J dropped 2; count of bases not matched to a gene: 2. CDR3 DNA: TGTGCCAGCAGCTTAGCGGGGACAGGGACCTACGAGCAGTACTTC. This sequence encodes CASSLAGTGTYEQYF.